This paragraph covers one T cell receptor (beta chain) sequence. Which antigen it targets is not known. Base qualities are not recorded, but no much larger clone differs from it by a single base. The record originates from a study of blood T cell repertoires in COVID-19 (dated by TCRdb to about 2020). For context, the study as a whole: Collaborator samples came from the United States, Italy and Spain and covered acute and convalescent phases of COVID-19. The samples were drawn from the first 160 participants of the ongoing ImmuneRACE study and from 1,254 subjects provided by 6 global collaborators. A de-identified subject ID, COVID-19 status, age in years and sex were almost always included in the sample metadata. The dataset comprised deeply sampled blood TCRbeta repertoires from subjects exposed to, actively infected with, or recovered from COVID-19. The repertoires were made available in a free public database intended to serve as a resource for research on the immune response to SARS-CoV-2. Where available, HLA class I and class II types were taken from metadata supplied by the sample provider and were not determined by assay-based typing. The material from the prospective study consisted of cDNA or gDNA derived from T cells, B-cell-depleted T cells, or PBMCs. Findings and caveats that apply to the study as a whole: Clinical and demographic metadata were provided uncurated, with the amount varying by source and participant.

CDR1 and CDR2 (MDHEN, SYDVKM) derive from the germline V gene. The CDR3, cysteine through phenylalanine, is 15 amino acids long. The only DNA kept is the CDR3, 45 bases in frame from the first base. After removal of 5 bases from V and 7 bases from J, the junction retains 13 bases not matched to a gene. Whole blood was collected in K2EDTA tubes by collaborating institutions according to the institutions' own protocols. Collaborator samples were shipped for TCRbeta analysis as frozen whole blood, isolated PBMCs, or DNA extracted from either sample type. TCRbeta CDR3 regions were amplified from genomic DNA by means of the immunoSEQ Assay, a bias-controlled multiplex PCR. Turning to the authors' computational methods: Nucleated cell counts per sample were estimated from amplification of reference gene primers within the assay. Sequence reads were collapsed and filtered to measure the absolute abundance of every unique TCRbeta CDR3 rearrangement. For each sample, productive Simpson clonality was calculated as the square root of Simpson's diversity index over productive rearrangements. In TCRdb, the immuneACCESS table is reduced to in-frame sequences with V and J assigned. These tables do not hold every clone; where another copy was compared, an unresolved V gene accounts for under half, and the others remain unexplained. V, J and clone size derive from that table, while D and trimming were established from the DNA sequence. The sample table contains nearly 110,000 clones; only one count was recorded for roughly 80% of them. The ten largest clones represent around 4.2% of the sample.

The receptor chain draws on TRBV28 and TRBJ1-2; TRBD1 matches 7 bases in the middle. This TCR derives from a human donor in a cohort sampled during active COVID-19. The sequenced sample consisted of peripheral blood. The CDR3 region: CASSPGGQGVGGYTF. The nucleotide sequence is TGTGCCAGCAGTCCCGGCGGGCAGGGGGTTGGTGGCTACACCTTC.